This T cell receptor beta chain was obtained from a study of CD8+ T cells in alopecia areata. Regarding the study as a whole: Normal scalp showed lower clonality than lesional scalp, especially alopecia totalis/universalis. There were also resident alphabeta T cells of normal skin sequenced in scalp samples.

The germline CDR1 and CDR2 sequences are SGHTA and FQGTGA. The CDR3 has 13 residues. J was trimmed by 3 bases and V by 4 bases; bases with no gene match: 2. On this clone: Its antigen is not known.

Following extraction, RNA underwent reverse transcription to cDNA, which served as the sequencing template. The repertoire was sequenced with immunoSEQ multiplex PCR; TCRdb's copy has only in-frame clones and lacks some. The table lists more than 100,000 clones, about 57% of them singletons, with roughly 4.5% in the top ten. Alopecia areata patients provided lesional scalp punch biopsies and peripheral blood. The source material was CD4+ T cells sorted from blood, sampled at week 0. This sequence originates from a human donor with alopecia areata. V is TRBV7-3 and J is TRBJ1-1, with 7 nucleotides matching TRBD1. The CDR3 bases are TGTGCCAGCAGCTCGGACAGGTACACTGAAGCTTTCTTT. Residues: CASSSDRYTEAFF.